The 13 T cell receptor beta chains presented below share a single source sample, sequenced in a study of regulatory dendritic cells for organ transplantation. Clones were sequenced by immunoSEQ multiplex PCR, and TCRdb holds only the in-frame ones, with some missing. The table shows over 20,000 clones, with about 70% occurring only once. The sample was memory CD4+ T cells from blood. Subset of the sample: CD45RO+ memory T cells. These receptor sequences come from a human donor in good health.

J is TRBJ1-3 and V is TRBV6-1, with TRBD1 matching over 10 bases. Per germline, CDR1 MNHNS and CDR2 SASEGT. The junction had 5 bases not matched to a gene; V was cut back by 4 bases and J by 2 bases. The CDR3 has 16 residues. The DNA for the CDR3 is TGTGCCAGCAGTGTAACCGGGACAGGGGCTGGAAACACCATATATTTT. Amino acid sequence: CASSVTGTGAGNTIYF.

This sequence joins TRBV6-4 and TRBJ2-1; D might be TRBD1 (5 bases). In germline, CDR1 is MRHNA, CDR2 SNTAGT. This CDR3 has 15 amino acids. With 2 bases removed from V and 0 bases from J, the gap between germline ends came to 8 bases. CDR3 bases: TGTGCCAGCAGTGACACAGACAGCTCCTACAATGAGCAGTTCTTC. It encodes CASSDTDSSYNEQFF.

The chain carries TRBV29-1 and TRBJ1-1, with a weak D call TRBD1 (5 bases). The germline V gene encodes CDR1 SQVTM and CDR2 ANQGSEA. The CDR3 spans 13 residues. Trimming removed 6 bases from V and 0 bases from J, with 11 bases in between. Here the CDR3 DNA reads TGCAGCGTGACGGGGGGGTTGAACACTGAAGCTTTCTTT. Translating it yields CSVTGGLNTEAFF.

The CDR3 sequence: CASSLDREGYTF. In nucleotides, the CDR3 is TGCGCCAGCAGCTTGGACAGGGAAGGCTACACCTTC. This chain links TRBV5-1 with TRBJ1-2; possibly TRBD1 for D (6 bases). Trimming removed 0 bases at V and 8 bases at J, with 8 bases between. Germline lookup yields CDR1 SGHRS and CDR2 YFSETQ. This CDR3 contains 12 residues.

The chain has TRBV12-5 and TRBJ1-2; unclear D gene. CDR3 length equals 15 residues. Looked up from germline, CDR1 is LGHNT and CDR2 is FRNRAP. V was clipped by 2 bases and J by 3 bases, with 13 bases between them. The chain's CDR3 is CASGLPSVGDYGYTF. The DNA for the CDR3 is TGTGCTAGTGGTTTGCCCTCGGTGGGAGACTATGGCTACACCTTC.

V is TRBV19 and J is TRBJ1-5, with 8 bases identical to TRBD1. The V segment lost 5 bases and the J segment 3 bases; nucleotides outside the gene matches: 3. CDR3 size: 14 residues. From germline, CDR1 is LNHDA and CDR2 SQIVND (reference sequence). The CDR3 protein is CASSSDRANQPQHF. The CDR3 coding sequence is TGTGCCAGTAGTTCGGACAGGGCCAATCAGCCCCAGCATTTT.

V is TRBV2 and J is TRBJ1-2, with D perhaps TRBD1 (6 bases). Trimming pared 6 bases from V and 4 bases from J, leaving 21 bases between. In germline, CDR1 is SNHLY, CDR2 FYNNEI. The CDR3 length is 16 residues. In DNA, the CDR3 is TGTGCCAGCAGCCCATCAACCGGGACAAATATCTATGGCTACACCTTC. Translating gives CASSPSTGTNIYGYTF.

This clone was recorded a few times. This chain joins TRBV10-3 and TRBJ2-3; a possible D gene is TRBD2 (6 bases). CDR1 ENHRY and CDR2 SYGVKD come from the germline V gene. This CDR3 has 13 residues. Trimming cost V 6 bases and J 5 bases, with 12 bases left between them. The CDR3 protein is CAISQEGRDTQYF. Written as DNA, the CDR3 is TGTGCCATCAGCCAGGAGGGAAGAGATACGCAGTATTTT.

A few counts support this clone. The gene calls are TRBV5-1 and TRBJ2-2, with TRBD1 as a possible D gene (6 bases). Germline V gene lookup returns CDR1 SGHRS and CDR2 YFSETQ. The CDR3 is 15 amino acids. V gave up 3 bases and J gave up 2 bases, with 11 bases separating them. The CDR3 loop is CASSSQGSNTGELFF. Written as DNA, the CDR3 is TGCGCCAGCAGCTCACAGGGATCAAACACCGGGGAGCTGTTTTTT.

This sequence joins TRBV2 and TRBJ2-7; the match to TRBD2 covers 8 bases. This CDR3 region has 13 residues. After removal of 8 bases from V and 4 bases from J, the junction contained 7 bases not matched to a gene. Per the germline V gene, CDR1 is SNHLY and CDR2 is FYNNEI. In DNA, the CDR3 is TGTGCCAGCTCGGGGGGGGAGTGGTACGAGCAGTACTTC. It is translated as CASSGGEWYEQYF.

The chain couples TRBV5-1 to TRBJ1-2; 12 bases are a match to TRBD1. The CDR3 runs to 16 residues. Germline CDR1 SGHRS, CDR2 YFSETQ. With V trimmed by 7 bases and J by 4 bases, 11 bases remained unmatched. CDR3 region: CASEPTGTGGGYGYTF. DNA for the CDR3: TGCGCCAGCGAACCGACCGGGACAGGGGGCGGCTATGGCTACACCTTC.

The CDR3 sequence is CASSGDRPVPDTQYF. Here the CDR3 DNA reads TGTGCCAGCAGCGGGGACAGGCCCGTCCCAGATACGCAGTATTTT. The rearrangement links TRBV2 to TRBJ2-3; the match to TRBD1 covers 8 bases. The CDR3 is 15 residues long. J gave up 4 bases and V 6 bases, and 9 bases lay outside the gene matches. CDR1 and CDR2 from the germline V gene are SNHLY and FYNNEI.

Here the CDR3 reads CASSLALSSGNDQPQHF. The CDR3 DNA reads TGTGCCAGCAGCTTGGCCCTCTCTTCGGGAAACGATCAGCCCCAGCATTTT. V gene TRBV5-8 combines with J gene TRBJ1-5, with unresolved D. Per the germline V gene, CDR1 is SGHTS and CDR2 is YDEGEE. This CDR3 comprises 17 residues. V lost 0 bases and J lost 5, with 18 bases in between.